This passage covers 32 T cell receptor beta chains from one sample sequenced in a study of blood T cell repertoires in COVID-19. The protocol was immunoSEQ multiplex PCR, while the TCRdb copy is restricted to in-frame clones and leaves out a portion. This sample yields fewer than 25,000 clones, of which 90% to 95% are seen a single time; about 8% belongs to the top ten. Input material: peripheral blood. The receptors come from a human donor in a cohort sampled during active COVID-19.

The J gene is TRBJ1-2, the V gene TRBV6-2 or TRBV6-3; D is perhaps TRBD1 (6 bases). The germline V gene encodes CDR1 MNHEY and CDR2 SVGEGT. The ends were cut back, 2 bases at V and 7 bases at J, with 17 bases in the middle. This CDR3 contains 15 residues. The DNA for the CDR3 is TGTGCCAGCAGTTACCCAACAGGGTCCCTTCGTGGCTACACCTTC. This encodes CASSYPTGSLRGYTF.

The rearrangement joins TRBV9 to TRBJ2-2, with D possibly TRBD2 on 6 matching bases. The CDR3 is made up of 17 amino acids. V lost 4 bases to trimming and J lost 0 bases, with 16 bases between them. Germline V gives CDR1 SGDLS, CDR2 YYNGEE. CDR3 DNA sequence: TGTGCCAGCAGCTCCCCCCGGAGCGGGTCGAACACCGGGGAGCTGTTTTTT. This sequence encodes CASSSPRSGSNTGELFF.

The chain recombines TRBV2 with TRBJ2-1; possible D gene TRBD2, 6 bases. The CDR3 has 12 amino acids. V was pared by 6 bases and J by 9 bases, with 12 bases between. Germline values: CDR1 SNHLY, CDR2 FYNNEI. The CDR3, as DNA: TGTGCCAGCAGGACTAGGATAGTTGAGCAGTTCTTC. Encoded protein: CASRTRIVEQFF. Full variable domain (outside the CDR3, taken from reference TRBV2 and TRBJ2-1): EPEVTQTPSHQVTQMGQEVILRCVPISNHLYFYWYRQILGQKVEFLVSFYNNEISEKSEIFDDQFSVERPDGSNFTLKIRSTKLEDSAMYFCASRTRIVEQFFGPGTRLTVL.

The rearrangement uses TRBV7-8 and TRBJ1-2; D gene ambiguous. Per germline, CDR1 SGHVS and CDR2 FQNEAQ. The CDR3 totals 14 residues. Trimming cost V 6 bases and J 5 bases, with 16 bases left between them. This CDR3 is CASSSDFWVYGYTF. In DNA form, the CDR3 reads TGTGCCAGCAGTAGCGATTTTTGGGTGTATGGCTACACCTTC. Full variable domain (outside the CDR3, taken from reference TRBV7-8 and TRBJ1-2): GAGVSQSPRYKVAKRGQDVALRCDPISGHVSLFWYQQALGQGPEFLTYFQNEAQLDKSGLPSDRFFAERPEGSVSTLKIQRTQQEDSAVYLCASSSDFWVYGYTFGSGTRLTVV.

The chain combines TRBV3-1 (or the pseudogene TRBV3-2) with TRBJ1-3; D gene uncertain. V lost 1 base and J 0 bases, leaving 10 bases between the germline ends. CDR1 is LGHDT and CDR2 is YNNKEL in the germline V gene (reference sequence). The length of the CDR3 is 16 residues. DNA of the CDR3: TGTGCCAGCAGCCAAGCGTCCTCCAGCTCTGGAAACACCATATATTTT. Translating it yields CASSQASSSSGNTIYF.

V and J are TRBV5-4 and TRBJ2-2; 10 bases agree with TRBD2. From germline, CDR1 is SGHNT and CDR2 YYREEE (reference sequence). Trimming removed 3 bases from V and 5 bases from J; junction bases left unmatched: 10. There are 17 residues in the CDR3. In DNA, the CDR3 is TGTGCCAGCAGCTGGCCTAGCGGGGGCCCCGGGACCGGGGAGCTGTTTTTT. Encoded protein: CASSWPSGGPGTGELFF.

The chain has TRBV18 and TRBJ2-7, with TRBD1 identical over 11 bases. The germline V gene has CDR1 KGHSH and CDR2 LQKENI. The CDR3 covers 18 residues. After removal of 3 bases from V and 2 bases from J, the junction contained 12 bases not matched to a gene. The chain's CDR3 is CASSPGQGAGGHTYEQYF. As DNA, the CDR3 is TGTGCCAGCTCACCCGGACAGGGGGCGGGCGGGCATACCTACGAGCAGTACTTC.

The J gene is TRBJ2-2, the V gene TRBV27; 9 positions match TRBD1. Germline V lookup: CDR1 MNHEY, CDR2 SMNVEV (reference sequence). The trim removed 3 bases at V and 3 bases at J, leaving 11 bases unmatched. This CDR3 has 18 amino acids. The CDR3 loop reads CASSFQTPGQGYTGELFF. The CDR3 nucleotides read TGTGCCAGCAGTTTCCAAACCCCGGGACAGGGTTACACCGGGGAGCTGTTTTTT.

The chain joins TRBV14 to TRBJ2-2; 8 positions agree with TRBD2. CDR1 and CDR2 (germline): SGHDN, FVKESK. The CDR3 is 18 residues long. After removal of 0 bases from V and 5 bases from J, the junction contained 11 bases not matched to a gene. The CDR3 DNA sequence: TGTGCCAGCAGCCAAGATGGGATCGGGACTAGGTCTACCGGGGAGCTGTTTTTT. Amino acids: CASSQDGIGTRSTGELFF.

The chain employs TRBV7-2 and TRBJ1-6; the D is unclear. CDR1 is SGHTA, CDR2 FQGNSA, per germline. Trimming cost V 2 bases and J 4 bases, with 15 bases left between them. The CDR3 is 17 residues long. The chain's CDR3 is CASSLSIDTGYNSPLHF. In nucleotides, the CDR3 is TGTGCCAGCAGCTTAAGCATAGATACGGGATATAATTCACCCCTCCACTTT.

The CDR3 region is CASSQGGGTEAFF. CDR3 DNA: TGTGCCAGCAGCCAAGGCGGGGGGACTGAAGCTTTCTTT. V gene TRBV3-1 (or the pseudogene TRBV3-2) combines with J gene TRBJ1-1; the D gene is possibly TRBD1 (5 bases). This CDR3 is built from 13 residues. Germline loops: CDR1 LGHDT, CDR2 YNNKEL (reference sequence). V was shortened by 1 base and J by 5 bases, with 8 bases between the two germline ends.

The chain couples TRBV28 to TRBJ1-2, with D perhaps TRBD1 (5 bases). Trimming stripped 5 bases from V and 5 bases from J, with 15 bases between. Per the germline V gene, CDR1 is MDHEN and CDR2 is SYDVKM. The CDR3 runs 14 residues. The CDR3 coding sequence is TGTGCCAGCAGTACCCCCAGACAGAAATATGGCTACACCTTC. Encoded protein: CASSTPRQKYGYTF.

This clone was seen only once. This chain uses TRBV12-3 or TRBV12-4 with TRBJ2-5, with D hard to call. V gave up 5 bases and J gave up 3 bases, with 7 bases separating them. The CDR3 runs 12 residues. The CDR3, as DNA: TGTGCCAGCAGTGAACATAAAGAGACCCAGTACTTC. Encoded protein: CASSEHKETQYF.

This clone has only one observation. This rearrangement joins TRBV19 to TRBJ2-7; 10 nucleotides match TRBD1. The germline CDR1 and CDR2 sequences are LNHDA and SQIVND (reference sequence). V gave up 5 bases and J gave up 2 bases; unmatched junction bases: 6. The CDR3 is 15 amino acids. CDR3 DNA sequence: TGTGCCAGTAGTCCGAGGGGGACAGGGGCCTACGAGCAGTACTTC. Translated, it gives CASSPRGTGAYEQYF. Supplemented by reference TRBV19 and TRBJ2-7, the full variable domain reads DGGITQSPKYLFRKEGQNVTLSCEQNLNHDAMYWYRQDPGQGLRLIYYSQIVNDFQKGDIAEGYSVSREKKESFPLTVTSAQKNPTAFYLCASSPRGTGAYEQYFGPGTRLTVT.

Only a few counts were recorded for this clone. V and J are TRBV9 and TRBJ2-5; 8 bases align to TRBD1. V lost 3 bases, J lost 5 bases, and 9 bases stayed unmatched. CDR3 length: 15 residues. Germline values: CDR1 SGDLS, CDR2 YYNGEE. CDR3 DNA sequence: TGTGCCAGCAGCGCTTCGGACAGGGTGGCGGAGACCCAGTACTTC. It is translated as CASSASDRVAETQYF.

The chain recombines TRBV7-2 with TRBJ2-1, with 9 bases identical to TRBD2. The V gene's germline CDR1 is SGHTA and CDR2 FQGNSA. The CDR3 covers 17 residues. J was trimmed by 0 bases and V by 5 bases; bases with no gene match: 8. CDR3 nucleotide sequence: TGTGCCAGCAGCCCAGCGGGGGGCCTCAGCTCCTACAATGAGCAGTTCTTC. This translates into CASSPAGGLSSYNEQFF.

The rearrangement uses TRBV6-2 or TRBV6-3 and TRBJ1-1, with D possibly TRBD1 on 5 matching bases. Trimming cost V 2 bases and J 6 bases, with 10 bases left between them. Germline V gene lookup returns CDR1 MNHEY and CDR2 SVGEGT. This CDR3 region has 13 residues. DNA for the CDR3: TGTGCCAGCAGTTACAGCGGGACCCCTGAAGCTTTCTTT. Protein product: CASSYSGTPEAFF.

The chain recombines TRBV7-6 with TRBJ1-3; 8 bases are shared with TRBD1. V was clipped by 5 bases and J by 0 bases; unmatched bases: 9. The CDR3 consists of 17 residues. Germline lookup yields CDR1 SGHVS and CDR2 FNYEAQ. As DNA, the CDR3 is TGTGCCAGCAGCCTTTCCGGGACAGGCGGCTCTGGAAACACCATATATTTT. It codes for CASSLSGTGGSGNTIYF.

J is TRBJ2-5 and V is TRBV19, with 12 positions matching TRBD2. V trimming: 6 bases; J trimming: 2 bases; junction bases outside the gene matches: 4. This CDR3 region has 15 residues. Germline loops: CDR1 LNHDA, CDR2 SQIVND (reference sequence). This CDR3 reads CASRRLAGVQETQYF. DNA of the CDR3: TGTGCCAGTAGGAGACTAGCGGGGGTACAAGAGACCCAGTACTTC.

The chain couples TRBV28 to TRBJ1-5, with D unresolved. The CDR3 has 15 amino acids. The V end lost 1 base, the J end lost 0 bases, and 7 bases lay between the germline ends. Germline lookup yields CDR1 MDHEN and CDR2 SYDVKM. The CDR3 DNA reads TGTGCCAGCAGTTTATTGTCCTATAGCAATCAGCCCCAGCATTTT. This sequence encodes CASSLLSYSNQPQHF. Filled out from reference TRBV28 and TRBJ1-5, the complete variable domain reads DVKVTQSSRYLVKRTGEKVFLECVQDMDHENMFWYRQDPGLGLRLIYFSYDVKMKEKGDIPEGYSVSREKKERFSLILESASTNQTSMYLCASSLLSYSNQPQHFGDGTRLSIL.

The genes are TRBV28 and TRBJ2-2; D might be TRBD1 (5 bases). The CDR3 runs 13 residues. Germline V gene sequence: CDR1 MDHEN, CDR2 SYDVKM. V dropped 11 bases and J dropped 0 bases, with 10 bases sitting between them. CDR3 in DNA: TGTGCCCTCCAGGGTTCGAACACCGGGGAGCTGTTTTTT. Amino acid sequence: CALQGSNTGELFF. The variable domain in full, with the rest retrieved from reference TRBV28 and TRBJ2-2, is DVKVTQSSRYLVKRTGEKVFLECVQDMDHENMFWYRQDPGLGLRLIYFSYDVKMKEKGDIPEGYSVSREKKERFSLILESASTNQTSMYLCALQGSNTGELFFGEGSRLTVL.

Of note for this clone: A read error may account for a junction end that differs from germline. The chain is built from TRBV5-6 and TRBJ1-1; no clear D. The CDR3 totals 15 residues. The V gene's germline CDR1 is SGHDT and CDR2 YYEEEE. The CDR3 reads CASSPFFNSSTEGFF. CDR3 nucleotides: TGTGCCAGCAGCCCATTTTTTAACAGCAGCACTGAAGGTTTCTTT.

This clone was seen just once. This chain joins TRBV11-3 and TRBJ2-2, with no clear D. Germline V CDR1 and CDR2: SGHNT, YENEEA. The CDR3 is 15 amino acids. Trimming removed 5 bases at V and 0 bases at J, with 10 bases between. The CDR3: CASSPNEANTGELFF. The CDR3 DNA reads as TGTGCCAGCAGCCCCAATGAGGCGAACACCGGGGAGCTGTTTTTT. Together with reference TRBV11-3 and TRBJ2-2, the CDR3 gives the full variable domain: EAGVVQSPRYKIIEKKQPVAFWCNPISGHNTLYWYLQNLGQGPELLIRYENEEAVDDSQLPKDRFSAERLKGVDSTLKIQPAELGDSAVYLCASSPNEANTGELFFGEGSRLTVL.

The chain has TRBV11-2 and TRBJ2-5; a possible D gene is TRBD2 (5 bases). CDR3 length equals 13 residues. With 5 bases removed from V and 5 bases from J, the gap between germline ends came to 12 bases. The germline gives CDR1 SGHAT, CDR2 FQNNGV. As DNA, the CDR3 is TGTGCCAGCAGCCTCCGGGGTCTGGAGACCCAGTACTTC. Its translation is CASSLRGLETQYF.

CDR3 sequence reads: CASSVGLAGVAGELFF. CDR3 bases: TGTGCCAGCAGCGTAGGACTAGCGGGAGTCGCCGGGGAGCTGTTTTTT. The chain carries TRBV9 and TRBJ2-2; 12 bases are a match to TRBD2. There are 16 residues in the CDR3. CDR1 SGDLS and CDR2 YYNGEE come from the germline V gene. Unmatched junction bases numbered 3, after V lost 0 bases and J lost 6 bases.

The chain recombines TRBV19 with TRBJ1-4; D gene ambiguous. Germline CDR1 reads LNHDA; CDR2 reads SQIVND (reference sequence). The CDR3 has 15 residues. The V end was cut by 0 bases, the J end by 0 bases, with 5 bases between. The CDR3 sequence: CASSIDPATNEKLFF. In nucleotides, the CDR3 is TGTGCCAGTAGTATAGATCCGGCAACTAATGAAAAACTGTTTTTT.

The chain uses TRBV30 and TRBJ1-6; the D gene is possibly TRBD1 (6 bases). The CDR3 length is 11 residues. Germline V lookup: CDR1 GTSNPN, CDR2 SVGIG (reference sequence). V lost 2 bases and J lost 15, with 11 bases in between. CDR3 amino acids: CAWSRDTHLHF. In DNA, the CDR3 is TGTGCCTGGAGTAGGGACACGCACCTCCACTTT.

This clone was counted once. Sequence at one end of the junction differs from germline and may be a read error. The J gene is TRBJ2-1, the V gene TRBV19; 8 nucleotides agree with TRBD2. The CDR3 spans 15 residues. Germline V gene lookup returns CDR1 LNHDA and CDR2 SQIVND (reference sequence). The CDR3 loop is CASSIAGSSYNEQFF. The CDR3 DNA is TGTGCCAGTAGCATAGCGGGAAGCTCCTACAATGAGCAGTTCTTC.

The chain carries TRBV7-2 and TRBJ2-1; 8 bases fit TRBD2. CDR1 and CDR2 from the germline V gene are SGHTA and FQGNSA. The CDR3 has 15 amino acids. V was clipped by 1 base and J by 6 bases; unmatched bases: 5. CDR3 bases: TGTGCCAGCAGCTTAGTCCCAGCGGGAGCCAATGAGCAGTTCTTC. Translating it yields CASSLVPAGANEQFF.

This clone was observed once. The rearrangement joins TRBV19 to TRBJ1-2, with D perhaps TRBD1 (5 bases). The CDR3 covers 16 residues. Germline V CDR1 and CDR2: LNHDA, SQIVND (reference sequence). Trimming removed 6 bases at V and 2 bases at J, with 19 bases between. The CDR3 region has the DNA TGTGCCAGTAGGCTATGGGGTGAAGGGGTAAACTATGGCTACACCTTC. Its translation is CASRLWGEGVNYGYTF.

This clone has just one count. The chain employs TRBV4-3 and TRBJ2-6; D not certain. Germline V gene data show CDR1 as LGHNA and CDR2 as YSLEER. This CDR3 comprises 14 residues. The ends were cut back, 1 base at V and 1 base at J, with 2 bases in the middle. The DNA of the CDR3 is TGCGCCAGCAGCCAAGCTTCTGGGGCCAACGTCCTGACTTTC. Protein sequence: CASSQASGANVLTF.

The CDR3 spells CASSIGAGGGSYEQYF. The CDR3 DNA follows: TGTGCCAGTAGTATAGGAGCGGGAGGAGGGTCCTACGAGCAGTACTTC. This chain uses TRBV19 with TRBJ2-7; 9 nucleotides agree with TRBD2. CDR1 is LNHDA and CDR2 is SQIVND in the germline V gene (reference sequence). V was clipped by 1 base and J by 1 base; unmatched bases: 5. This CDR3 contains 16 residues. Drawing the rest from reference TRBV19 and TRBJ2-7, the complete variable domain is DGGITQSPKYLFRKEGQNVTLSCEQNLNHDAMYWYRQDPGQGLRLIYYSQIVNDFQKGDIAEGYSVSREKKESFPLTVTSAQKNPTAFYLCASSIGAGGGSYEQYFGPGTRLTVT.